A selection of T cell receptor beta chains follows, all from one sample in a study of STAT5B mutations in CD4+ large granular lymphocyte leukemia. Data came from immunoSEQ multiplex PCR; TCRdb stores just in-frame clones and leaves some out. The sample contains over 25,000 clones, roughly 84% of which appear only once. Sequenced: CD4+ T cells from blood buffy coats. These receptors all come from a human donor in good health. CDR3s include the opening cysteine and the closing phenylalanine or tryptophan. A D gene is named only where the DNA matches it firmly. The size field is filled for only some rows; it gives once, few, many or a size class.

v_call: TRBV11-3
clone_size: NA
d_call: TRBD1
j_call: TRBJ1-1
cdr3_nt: TGTGCCAGCAGCTTAGATCCACCTACAGGGGGAACTGAAGCTTTCTTT
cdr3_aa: CASSLDPPTGGTEAFF

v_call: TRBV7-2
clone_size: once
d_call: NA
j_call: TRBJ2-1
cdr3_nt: TGTGCCAGCAGCAAGCCGGGAAACTACAATGAGCAGTTCTTC
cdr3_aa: CASSKPGNYNEQFF

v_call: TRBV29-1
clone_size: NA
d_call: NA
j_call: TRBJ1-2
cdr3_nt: TGCAGCGTTGTAGCTAACTATGGCTACACCTTC
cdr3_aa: CSVVANYGYTF

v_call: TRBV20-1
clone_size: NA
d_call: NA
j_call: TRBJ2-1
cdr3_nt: TGCAGTGCCCCGACCTACAATGAGCAGTTCTTC
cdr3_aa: CSAPTYNEQFF

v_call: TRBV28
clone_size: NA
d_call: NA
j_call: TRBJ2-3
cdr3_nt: TGTGCCAGCAGCCGGGACGTCAGCACAGATACGCAGTATTTT
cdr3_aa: CASSRDVSTDTQYF

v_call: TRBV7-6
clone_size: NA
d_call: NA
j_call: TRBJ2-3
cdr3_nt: TGTGCCAGCAGCTTAGGGGTTGGGGTTGCCACAGATACGCAGTATTTT
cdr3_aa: CASSLGVGVATDTQYF

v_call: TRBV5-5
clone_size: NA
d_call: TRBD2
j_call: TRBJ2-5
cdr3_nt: TGTGCCAGCAGCTTGGAGGGAGGGCGAGAGACCCAGTACTTC
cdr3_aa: CASSLEGGRETQYF

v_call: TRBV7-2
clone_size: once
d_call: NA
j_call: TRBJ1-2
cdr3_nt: TGTGCCAGCAGCCCAGGGGCGACGGGGACCTATGGCTACACCTTC
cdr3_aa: CASSPGATGTYGYTF

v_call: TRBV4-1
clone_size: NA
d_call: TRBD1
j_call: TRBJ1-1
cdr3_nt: TGCGCCAGCAGCCATCTCGGGACAGTAGGCACTGAAGCTTTCTTT
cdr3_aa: CASSHLGTVGTEAFF

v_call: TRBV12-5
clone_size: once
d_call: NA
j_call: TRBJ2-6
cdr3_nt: TGTGCTAGTGGCCTCGTCATCAGCTCTGGGGCCAACGTCCTGACTTTC
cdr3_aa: CASGLVISSGANVLTF

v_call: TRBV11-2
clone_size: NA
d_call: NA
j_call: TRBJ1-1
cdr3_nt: TGTGCCAGCAGCTTACTACAGGGCCTTAAAACTGAAGCTTTCTTT
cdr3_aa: CASSLLQGLKTEAFF

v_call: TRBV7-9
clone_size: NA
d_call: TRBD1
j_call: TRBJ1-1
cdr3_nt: TGTGCCAGCAGCAAGTTACAGGGGGAGGGTACTGAAGCTTTCTTT
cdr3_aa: CASSKLQGEGTEAFF

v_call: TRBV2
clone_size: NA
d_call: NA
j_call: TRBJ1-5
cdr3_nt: TGTGCCAGCAATCCGGCTTTCGATCTTTGGCCCCAGCATTTT
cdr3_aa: CASNPAFDLWPQHF

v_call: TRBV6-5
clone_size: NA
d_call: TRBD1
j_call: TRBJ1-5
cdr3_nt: TGTGCCAGCAGTTCCGGGACAGGGGCTAACCAGCATTTT
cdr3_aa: CASSSGTGANQHF

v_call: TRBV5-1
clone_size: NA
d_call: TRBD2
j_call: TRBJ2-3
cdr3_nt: TGCGCCAGCAATAGCGGGGGGGCCATAGATACGCAGTATTTT
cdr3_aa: CASNSGGAIDTQYF

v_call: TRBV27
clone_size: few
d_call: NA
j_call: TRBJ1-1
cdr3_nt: TGTGCCAGCAGTTTATCCCGGGGTACTGAAGCTTTCTTT
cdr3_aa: CASSLSRGTEAFF

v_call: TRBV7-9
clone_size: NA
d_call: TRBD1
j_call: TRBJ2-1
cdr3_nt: TGTGCCAGCAGCCTACCCCGGACAGGTTCACATGAGCAGTTCTTC
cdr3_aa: CASSLPRTGSHEQFF

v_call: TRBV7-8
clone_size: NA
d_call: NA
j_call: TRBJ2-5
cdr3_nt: TGTGCCAGCAGCTTAAGGCGGCAGGCCCAAGAGACCCAGTACTTC
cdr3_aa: CASSLRRQAQETQYF